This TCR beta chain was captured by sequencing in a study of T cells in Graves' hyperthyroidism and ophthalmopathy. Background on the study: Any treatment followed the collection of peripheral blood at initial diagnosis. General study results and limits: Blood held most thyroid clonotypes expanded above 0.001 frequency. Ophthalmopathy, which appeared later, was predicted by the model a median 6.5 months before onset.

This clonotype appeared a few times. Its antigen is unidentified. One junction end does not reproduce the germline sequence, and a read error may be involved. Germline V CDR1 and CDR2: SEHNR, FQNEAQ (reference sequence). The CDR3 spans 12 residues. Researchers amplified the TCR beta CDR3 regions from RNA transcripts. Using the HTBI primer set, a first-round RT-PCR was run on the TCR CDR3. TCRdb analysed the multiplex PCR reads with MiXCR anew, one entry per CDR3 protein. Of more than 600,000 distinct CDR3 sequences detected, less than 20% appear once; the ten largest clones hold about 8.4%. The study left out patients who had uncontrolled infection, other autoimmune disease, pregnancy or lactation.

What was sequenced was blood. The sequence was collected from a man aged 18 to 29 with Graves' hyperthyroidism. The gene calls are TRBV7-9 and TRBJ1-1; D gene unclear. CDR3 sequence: CASSWVNTEAFF. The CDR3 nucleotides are TGTGCCAGCAGCTGGGTGAATACTGAAGCTTTCTTT.